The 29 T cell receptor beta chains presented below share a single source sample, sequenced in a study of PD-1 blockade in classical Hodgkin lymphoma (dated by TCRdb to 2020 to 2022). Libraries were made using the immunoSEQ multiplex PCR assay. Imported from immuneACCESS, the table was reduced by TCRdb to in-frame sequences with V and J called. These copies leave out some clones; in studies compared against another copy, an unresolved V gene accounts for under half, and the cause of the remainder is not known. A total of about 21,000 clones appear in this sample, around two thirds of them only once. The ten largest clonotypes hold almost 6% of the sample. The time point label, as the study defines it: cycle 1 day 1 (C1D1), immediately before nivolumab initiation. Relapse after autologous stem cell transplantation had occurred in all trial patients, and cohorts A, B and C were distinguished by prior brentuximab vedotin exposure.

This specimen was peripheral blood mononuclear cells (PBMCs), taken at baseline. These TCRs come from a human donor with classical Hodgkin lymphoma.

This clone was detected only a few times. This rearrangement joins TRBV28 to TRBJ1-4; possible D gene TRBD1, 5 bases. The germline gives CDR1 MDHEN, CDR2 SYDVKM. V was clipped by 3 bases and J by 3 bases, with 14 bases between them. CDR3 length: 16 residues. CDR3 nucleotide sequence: TGTGCCAGCAGTTTTTTAGGTACAGGTTCTAATGAAAAACTGTTTTTT. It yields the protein CASSFLGTGSNEKLFF.

CDR3 DNA: TGTGCCAGCAGGCGGGGTCTAAGCACAGATACGCAGTATTTT. The encoded protein is CASRRGLSTDTQYF. This chain links TRBV6-6 with TRBJ2-3; possibly TRBD2 for D (6 bases). Deletions cut 6 bases from V and 0 bases from J, with 10 bases between. CDR3 length: 14 amino acids. CDR1 is MNHNY and CDR2 is SVGAGI in the germline V gene (reference sequence).

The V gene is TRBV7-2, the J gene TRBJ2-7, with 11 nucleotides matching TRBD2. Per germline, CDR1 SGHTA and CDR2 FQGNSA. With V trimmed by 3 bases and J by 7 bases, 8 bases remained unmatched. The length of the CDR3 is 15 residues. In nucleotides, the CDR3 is TGTGCCAGCAGCTTTTATGCTAGCGGGGGGACTGAGCAGTACTTC. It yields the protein CASSFYASGGTEQYF.

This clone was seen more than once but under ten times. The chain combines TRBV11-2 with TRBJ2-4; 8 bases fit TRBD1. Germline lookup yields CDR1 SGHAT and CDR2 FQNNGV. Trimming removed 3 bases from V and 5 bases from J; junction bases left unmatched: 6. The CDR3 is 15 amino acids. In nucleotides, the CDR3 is TGTGCCAGCAGCTTCCACCAGGGGGCGGAAAACATTCAGTACTTC. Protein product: CASSFHQGAENIQYF.

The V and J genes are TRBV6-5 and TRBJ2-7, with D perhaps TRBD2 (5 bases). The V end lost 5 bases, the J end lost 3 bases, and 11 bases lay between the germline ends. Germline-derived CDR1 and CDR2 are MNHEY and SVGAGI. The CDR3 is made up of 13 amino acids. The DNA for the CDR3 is TGTGCCAGCAGTCCAGCCGCGGGCTACGAGCAGTACTTC. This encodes CASSPAAGYEQYF.

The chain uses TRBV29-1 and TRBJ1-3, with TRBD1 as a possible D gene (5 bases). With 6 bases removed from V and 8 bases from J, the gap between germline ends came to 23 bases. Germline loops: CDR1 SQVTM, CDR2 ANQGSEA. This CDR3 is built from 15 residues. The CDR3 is CSVAGSPPQVDTIYF. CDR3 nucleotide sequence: TGCAGCGTCGCGGGGTCCCCCCCACAGGTCGACACCATATATTTT.

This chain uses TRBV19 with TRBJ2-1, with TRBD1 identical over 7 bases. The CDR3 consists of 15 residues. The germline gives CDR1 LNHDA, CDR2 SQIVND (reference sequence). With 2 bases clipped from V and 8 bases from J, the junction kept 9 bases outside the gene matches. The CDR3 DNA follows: TGTGCCAGTAGTATATTTCTCCAGGGGGACGATGAGCAGTTCTTC. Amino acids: CASSIFLQGDDEQFF.

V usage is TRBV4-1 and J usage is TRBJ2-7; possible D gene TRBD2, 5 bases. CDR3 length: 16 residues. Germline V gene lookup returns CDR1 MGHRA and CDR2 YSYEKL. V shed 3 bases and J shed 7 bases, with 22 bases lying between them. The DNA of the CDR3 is TGCGCCAGCAGCCAGGAAACCGGGAACCCCATATCTGAGCAGTACTTC. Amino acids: CASSQETGNPISEQYF.

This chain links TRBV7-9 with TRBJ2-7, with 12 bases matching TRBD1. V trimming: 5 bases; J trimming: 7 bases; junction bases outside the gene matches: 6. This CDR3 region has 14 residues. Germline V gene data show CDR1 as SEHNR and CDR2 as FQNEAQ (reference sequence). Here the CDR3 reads CASSPGQGAEEQYF. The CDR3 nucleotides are TGTGCCAGCAGCCCGGGACAGGGGGCGGAAGAGCAGTACTTC.

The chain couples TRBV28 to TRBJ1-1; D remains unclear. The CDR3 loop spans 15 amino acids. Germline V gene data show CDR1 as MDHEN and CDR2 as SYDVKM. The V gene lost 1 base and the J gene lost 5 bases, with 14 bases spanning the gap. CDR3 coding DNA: TGTGCCAGCAGTTTATCTGTTGAGGAATGGACTGAAGCTTTCTTT. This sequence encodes CASSLSVEEWTEAFF.

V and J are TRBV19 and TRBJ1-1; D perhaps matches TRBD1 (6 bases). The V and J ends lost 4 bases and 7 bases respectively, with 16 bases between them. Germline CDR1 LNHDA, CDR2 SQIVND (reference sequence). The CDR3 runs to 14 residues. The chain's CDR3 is CASSRPGVVDEAFF. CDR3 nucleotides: TGTGCCAGTAGTAGACCAGGGGTTGTGGATGAAGCTTTCTTT.

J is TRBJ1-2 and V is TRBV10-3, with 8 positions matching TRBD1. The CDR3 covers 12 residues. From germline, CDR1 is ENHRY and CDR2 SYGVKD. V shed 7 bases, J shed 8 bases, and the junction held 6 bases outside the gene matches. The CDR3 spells CAITRTGLGYTF. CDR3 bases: TGTGCCATCACCCGGACAGGGCTCGGCTACACCTTC.

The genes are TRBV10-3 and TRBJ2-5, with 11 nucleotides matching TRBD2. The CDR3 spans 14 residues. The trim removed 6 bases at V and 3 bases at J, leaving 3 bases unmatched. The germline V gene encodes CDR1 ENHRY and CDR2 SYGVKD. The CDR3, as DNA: TGTGCCATCAGGGGGACTAGCGGTGAAGAGACCCAGTACTTC. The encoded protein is CAIRGTSGEETQYF.

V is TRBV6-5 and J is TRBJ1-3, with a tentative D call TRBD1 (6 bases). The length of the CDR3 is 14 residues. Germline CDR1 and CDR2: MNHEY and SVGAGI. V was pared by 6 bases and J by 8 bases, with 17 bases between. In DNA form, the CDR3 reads TGTGCCAGCAGCTCCGCCCTGGGGGGGCACACCATATATTTT. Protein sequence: CASSSALGGHTIYF.

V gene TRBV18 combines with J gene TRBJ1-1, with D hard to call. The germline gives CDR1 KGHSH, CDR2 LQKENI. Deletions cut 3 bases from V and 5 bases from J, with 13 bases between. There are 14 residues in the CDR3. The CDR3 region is CASSPRGGRTEAFF. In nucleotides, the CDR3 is TGTGCCAGCTCACCCCGGGGAGGTAGGACTGAAGCTTTCTTT.

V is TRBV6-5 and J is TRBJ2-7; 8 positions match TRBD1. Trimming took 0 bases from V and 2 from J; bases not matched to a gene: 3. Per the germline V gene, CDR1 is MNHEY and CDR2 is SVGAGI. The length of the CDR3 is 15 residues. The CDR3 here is CASSYSGTGPYEQYF. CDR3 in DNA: TGTGCCAGCAGTTACTCCGGGACAGGACCCTACGAGCAGTACTTC.

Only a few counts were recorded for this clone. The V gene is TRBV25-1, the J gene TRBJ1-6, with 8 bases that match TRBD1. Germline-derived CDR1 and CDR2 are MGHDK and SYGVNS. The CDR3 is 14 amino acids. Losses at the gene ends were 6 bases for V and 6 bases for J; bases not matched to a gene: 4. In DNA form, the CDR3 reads TGTGCCAGCAGCTGGACAGGGAGTAATTCACCCCTCCACTTT. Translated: CASSWTGSNSPLHF.

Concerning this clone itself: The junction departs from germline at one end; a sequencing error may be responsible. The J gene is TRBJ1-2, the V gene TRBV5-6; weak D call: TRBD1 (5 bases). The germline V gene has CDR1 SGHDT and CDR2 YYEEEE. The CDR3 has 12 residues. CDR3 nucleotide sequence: TGTGCCAGCAGCCCGGACACCTATGGCTGCACCTTC. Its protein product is CASSPDTYGCTF.

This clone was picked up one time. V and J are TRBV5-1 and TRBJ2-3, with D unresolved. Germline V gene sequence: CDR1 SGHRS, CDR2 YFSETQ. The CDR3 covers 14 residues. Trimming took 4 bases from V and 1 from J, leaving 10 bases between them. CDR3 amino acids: CASSQVAGTDTQYF. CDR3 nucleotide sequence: TGCGCCAGCAGCCAGGTAGCTGGCACAGATACGCAGTATTTT.

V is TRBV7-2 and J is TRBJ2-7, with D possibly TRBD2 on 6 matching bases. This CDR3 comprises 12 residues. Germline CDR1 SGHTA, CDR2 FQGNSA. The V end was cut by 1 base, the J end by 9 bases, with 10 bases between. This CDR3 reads CASSLGGSGQYF. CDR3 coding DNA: TGTGCCAGCAGCTTAGGGGGTAGCGGGCAGTACTTC.

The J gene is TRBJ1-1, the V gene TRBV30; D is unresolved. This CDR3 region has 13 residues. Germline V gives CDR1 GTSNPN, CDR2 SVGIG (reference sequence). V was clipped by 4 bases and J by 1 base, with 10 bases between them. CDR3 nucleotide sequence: TGTGCCTGGAAATATATCAAGAACACTGAAGCTTTCTTT. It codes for CAWKYIKNTEAFF.

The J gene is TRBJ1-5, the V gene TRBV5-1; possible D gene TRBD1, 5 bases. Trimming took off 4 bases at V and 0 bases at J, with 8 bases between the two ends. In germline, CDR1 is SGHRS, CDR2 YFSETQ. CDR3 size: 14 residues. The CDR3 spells CASSTDSSNQPQHF. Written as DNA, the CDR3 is TGCGCCAGCAGCACCGACAGTAGCAATCAGCCCCAGCATTTT.

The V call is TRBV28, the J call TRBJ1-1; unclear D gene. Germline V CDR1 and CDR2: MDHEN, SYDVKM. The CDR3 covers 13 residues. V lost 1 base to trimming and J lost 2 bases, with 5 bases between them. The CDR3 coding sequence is TGTGCCAGCAGTTTATTAGTTAACACTGAAGCTTTCTTT. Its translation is CASSLLVNTEAFF.

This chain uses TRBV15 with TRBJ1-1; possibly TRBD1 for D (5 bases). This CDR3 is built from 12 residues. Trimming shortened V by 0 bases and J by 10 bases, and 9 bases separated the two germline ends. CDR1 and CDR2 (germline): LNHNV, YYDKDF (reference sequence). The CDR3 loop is CATSREGAGAFF. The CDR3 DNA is TGTGCCACCAGCAGAGAAGGGGCCGGAGCTTTCTTT.

CDR3 nucleotide sequence: TGTGCCAGCAGCTTGGATCCGGGAGCCGGGTCACCCCTCCACTTT. The encoded protein is CASSLDPGAGSPLHF. The V call is TRBV5-6, the J call TRBJ1-6; no definite D call. Trimming cost V 0 bases and J 10 bases, with 14 bases left between them. The CDR3 spans 15 residues. The germline V gene encodes CDR1 SGHDT and CDR2 YYEEEE.

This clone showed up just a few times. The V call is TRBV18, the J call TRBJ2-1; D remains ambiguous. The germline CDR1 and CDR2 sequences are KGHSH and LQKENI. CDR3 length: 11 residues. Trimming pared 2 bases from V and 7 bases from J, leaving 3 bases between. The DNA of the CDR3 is TGTGCCAGCTCACCAGGGAATGAGCAGTTCTTC. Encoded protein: CASSPGNEQFF. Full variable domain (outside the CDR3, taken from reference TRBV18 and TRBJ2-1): NAGVMQNPRHLVRRRGQEARLRCSPMKGHSHVYWYRQLPEEGLKFMVYLQKENIIDESGMPKERFSAEFPKEGPSILRIQQVVRGDSAAYFCASSPGNEQFFGPGTRLTVL.

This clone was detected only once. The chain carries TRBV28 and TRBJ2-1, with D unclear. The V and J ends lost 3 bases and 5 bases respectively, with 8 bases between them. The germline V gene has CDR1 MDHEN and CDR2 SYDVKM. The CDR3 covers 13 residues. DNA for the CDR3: TGTGCCAGCAGTTTTGATGGAAACAATGAGCAGTTCTTC. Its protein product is CASSFDGNNEQFF.

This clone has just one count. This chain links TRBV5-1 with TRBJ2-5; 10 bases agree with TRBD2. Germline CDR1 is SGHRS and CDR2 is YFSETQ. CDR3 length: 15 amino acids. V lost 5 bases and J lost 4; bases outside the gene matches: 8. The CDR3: CASRSSGSLGETQYF. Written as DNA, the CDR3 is TGCGCCAGCAGGTCTAGCGGGAGTTTAGGAGAGACCCAGTACTTC.

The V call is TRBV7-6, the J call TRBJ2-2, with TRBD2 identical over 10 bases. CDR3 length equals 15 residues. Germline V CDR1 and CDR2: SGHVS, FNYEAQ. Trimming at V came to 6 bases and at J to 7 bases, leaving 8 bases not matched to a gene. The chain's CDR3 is CASSLLAGVDGELFF. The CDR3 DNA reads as TGTGCCAGCAGTTTGCTAGCGGGAGTTGACGGGGAGCTGTTTTTT.